Listed below are T cell receptor beta chains from one sample, sequenced in a study of T cell responses to AZD1222 COVID-19 vaccine. Method: immunoSEQ multiplex PCR; TCRdb's copy keeps in-frame clones and lacks some. The top ten clones hold 0.99% of a sample with roughly 190,000 clones, roughly 93% of them seen once. Source: peripheral blood, taken on day 0 of AZD1222 vaccination. The origin of the receptors is an adult in good health. The CDR3 runs from the conserved cysteine through the conserved F or W. The order of the fields is clone size, V gene, J gene, D gene, CDR3 DNA, CDR3 protein. A D gene is named only where the DNA matches it firmly. Expanded clones are given a class, and other clones once, few, many or no size at all.

>-|TRBV2|TRBJ2-1|TRBD2
TGTGCCAGCAGCCCACTAGCGGAGCAGTTCTTC
CASSPLAEQFF
>-|TRBV6-2/TRBV6-3|TRBJ1-2|-
TGTGCCAGCAGTTACTCGGGCGCTGGGGGCTACACCTTC
CASSYSGAGGYTF
>-|TRBV10-1|TRBJ1-3|-
TGCGCCAGCAGTGAGTCCCAGGGTACTGGAAACACCATATATTTT
CASSESQGTGNTIYF
>-|TRBV6-4|TRBJ2-1|TRBD1
TGTGCCAGCAGTGACTCCGGGACAGGGGGCGATGAGCAGTTCTTC
CASSDSGTGGDEQFF
>-|TRBV5-4|TRBJ1-1|TRBD1
TGTGCCAGCAGCGGAGGGGGCGCGGTGGACACTGAAGCTTTCTTT
CASSGGGAVDTEAFF
>-|TRBV2|TRBJ2-5|TRBD2
TGTGCCAGCCTAGCGGAAGCGGGGGAGACCCAGTACTTC
CASLAEAGETQYF
>-|TRBV6-5|TRBJ2-7|TRBD1
TGTGCCAGCAGCAACCTAGGACAGGGGGTCTACGAGCAGTACTTC
CASSNLGQGVYEQYF
>-|TRBV5-5|TRBJ2-7|TRBD1
TGTGCCAGCAGCATCGGACAGGGCGGAGGCTACGAGCAGTACTTC
CASSIGQGGGYEQYF
>-|TRBV2|TRBJ1-1|-
TGTGCCAGCAGTGGGCAGGGGAACACTGAAGCTTTCTTT
CASSGQGNTEAFF
>once|TRBV2|TRBJ1-2|-
TGTGCCAGCAGTGAGGGGCCTTGGGGACAAATCTATGGCTACACCTTC
CASSEGPWGQIYGYTF
>once|TRBV7-6|TRBJ1-1|-
TGTGTCACGGAAAGCCCTGAAGCTTTCTTT
CVTESPEAFF
>-|TRBV5-1|TRBJ1-1|-
TGCGCCAGCAGACTCATCCATGGGACTGAAGCTTTCTTT
CASRLIHGTEAFF
>-|TRBV7-2|TRBJ2-7|-
TGTGCCAGCAGCTCAACATCCTACGAGCAGTACTTC
CASSSTSYEQYF
>-|TRBV3-1/TRBV3-2|TRBJ2-1|TRBD2
TGTGCCAGCAGCCAAGAGCTCAGCGGGGGGGGCCTCTACAATGAGCAGTTCTTC
CASSQELSGGGLYNEQFF
>-|TRBV7-3|TRBJ2-1|TRBD2
TGTGCCAGCAGCTTAACGGTGGTATTAGCGGGAGGGCCCAATGAGCAGTTCTTC
CASSLTVVLAGGPNEQFF
>few|TRBV28|TRBJ2-5|-
TGTGCCAGCAGTTTATACGGAGAAGAGACCCAGTACTTC
CASSLYGEETQYF
>-|TRBV7-8|TRBJ2-5|-
TGTGCCAGCAGCTTACCGGCTGGTGAGCTACCACAAGAGACCCAGTACTTC
CASSLPAGELPQETQYF
>-|TRBV6-2/TRBV6-3|TRBJ2-7|TRBD1
TGTGCCAGCAGCTCCCGCGACAGGGGATACGAGCAGTACTTC
CASSSRDRGYEQYF
>-|TRBV28|TRBJ2-7|-
TGTGCCAGCAGTTCCACCGGGACGTCAGCCTACGAGCAGTACTTC
CASSSTGTSAYEQYF
>-|TRBV6-5|TRBJ2-3|TRBD2
TGTGCCAGCAGGTGGGGGGGGACTAGCACAGATACGCAGTATTTT
CASRWGGTSTDTQYF
>-|TRBV5-4|TRBJ1-2|TRBD1
TGTGCCAGCAGCCGGGACAGAAGGGGCTACACCTTC
CASSRDRRGYTF
>-|TRBV11-2|TRBJ2-7|TRBD2
TGTGCCAGCAGCTTACATAGCGGGAGGTACGAGCAGTACTTC
CASSLHSGRYEQYF
>-|TRBV27|TRBJ2-7|-
TGTGCCAGCAGTTTCTGGCCCGCTAGGAACAGTTACGAGCAGTACTTC
CASSFWPARNSYEQYF
>-|TRBV15|TRBJ2-2|-
TGTGCCACCAGCAATACGAACACCGGGGAGCTGTTTTTT
CATSNTNTGELFF
>-|TRBV7-3|TRBJ2-3|TRBD2
TGTGCCAGCAGCTTTATGGGAGGGGTGGATACGCAGTATTTT
CASSFMGGVDTQYF
>-|TRBV5-1|TRBJ1-2|-
TGCGCCAGCAGTCCTGAGATCAGGGGAAGTGATGGCTACACCTTC
CASSPEIRGSDGYTF
>-|TRBV15|TRBJ2-7|-
TGTGCCACCAGCAGGGGTTGGCCGGCGAGCTCCTACGAGCAGTACTTC
CATSRGWPASSYEQYF
>-|TRBV7-2|TRBJ1-1|-
TGTGCCAGCAGCTTAGATGGCAGCCCGGAGGGGTACACTGAAGCTTTCTTT
CASSLDGSPEGYTEAFF
>-|TRBV18|TRBJ1-1|TRBD1
TGTGCCAGCTCACCATTTAAGGGGGCAGGGGATACTGAAGCTTTCTTT
CASSPFKGAGDTEAFF
>-|TRBV5-4|TRBJ2-1|-
TGTGCCAGCAGCTGGACGGTTAGCTCCTACAATGAGCAGTTCTTC
CASSWTVSSYNEQFF
>-|TRBV12-3/TRBV12-4|TRBJ1-1|-
TGTGCCAGCAGTTTCACAGAGAACACTGAAGCTTTCTTT
CASSFTENTEAFF
>-|TRBV27|TRBJ2-1|-
TGTGCCAGCAGTTTTAGAGACCCGCGCCATGAGCAGTTCTTC
CASSFRDPRHEQFF
>-|TRBV11-2|TRBJ1-6|-
TGTGCCAGCAGCTTATATCCCAGGAGCCCCAGCTCCTATAATTCACCCCTCCACTTT
CASSLYPRSPSSYNSPLHF
>-|TRBV7-2|TRBJ2-1|TRBD2
TGTGCCAGCAGCTATAACCGTCGGGGGGACAATGAGCAGTTCTTC
CASSYNRRGDNEQFF
>-|TRBV13|TRBJ2-3|-
TGTGCCAGCAGCTCCCGCGAGGATACGCAGTATTTT
CASSSREDTQYF
>once|TRBV10-3|TRBJ1-1|-
TGTGCCATCAGTGTGCTGGGTCAAAACACTGAAGCTTTCTTT
CAISVLGQNTEAFF
>once|TRBV5-6|TRBJ1-2|-
TGTGCCAGCAGCTTGGAGGGAGATGGCTACACCTTC
CASSLEGDGYTF
>-|TRBV7-2|TRBJ2-7|-
TGTGCCAGCAGCCCACGACTGGGAGCCTACGAGCAGTACTTC
CASSPRLGAYEQYF
>-|TRBV10-1|TRBJ2-3|TRBD2
TGCGCCACCATCGGGACTAGCGGGGTTAGCACAGATACGCAGTATTTT
CATIGTSGVSTDTQYF
>-|TRBV6-1|TRBJ1-2|-
TGTGCCAGCAGTGATACAGGGACTGGCTACACCTTC
CASSDTGTGYTF
>-|TRBV4-2|TRBJ2-3|TRBD1
TGTGCCAGCAGCCACTCCAGGGGGTCCACAGATACGCAGTATTTT
CASSHSRGSTDTQYF
>-|TRBV6-6|TRBJ1-1|-
TGTGCCAGCAGTTACTCGGAGGGGTCTGAAGCTTTCTTT
CASSYSEGSEAFF
>-|TRBV3-1/TRBV3-2|TRBJ2-1|-
TGTGCCAGCAGCCAAGATAGGCAGGCCTACAATGAGCAGTTCTTC
CASSQDRQAYNEQFF
>few|TRBV7-9|TRBJ2-3|-
TGTGCCAGCAGCTCCCTTGACAGGCCACCGGGAACAGATACGCAGTATTTT
CASSSLDRPPGTDTQYF
>-|TRBV10-3|TRBJ2-7|TRBD1
TGTGCCATCAGTTCCCTCGCCAAGGGACAGGGGAGGTACGAGCAGTACTTC
CAISSLAKGQGRYEQYF
>-|TRBV7-9|TRBJ1-1|-
TGTGCCAGCAGCTTAGTAACAGGGAACACTGAAGCTTTCTTT
CASSLVTGNTEAFF